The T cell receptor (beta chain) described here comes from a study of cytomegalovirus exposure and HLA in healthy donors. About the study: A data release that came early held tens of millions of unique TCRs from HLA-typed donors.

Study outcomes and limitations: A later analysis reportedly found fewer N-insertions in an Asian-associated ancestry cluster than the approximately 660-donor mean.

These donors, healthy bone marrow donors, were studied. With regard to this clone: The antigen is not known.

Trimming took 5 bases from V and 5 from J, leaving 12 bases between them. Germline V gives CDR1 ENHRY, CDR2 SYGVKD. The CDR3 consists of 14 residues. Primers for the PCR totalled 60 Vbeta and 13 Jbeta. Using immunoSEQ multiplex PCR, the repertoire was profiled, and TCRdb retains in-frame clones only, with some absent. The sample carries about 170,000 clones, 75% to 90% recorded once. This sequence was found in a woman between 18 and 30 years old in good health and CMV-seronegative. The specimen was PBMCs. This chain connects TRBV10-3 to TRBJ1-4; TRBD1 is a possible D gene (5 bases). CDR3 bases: TGTGCCATCAGTCAGGGAGGAGGAAATGAAAAACTGTTTTTT. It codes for CAISQGGGNEKLFF.